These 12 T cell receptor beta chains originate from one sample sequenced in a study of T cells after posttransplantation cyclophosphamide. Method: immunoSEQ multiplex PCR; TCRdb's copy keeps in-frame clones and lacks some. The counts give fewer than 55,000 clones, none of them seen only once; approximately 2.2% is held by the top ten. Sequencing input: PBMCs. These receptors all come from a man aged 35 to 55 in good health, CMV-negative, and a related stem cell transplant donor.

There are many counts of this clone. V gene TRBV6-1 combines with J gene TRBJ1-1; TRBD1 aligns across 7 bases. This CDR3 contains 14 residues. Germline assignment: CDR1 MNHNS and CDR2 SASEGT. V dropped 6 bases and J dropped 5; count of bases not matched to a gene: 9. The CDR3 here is CASRQGGSGTEAFF. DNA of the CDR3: TGTGCCAGCAGGCAGGGGGGATCTGGGACTGAAGCTTTCTTT.

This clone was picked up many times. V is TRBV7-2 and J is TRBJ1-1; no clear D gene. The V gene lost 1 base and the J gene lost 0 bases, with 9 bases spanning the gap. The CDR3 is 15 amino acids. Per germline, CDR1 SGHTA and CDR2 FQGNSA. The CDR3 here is CASSLGGLLNTEAFF. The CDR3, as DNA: TGTGCCAGCAGCTTAGGTGGGCTATTGAACACTGAAGCTTTCTTT.

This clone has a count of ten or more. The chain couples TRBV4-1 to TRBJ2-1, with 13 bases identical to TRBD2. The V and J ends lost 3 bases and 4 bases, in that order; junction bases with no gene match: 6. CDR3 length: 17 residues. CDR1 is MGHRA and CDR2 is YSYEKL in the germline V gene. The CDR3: CASSQGLAGTVYNEQFF. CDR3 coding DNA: TGCGCCAGCAGCCAGGGACTAGCGGGGACAGTTTACAATGAGCAGTTCTTC.

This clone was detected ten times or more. CDR3 bases: TGCGCCAGCAGCCAAGCACAGTCCGTAATGAACACTGAAGCTTTCTTT. It codes for CASSQAQSVMNTEAFF. The chain is built from TRBV4-3 and TRBJ1-1, with D unresolved. The CDR3 is 16 amino acids. The germline V and J ends were trimmed by 1 base and 0 bases, with 12 bases remaining between them. Germline CDR1 reads LGHNA; CDR2 reads YSLEER.

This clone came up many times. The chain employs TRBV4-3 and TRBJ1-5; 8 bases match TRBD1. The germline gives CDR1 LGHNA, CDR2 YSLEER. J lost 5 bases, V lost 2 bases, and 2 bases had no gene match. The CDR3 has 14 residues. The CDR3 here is CASSQIQGDQPQHF. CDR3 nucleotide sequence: TGCGCCAGCAGCCAAATACAGGGGGATCAGCCCCAGCATTTT.

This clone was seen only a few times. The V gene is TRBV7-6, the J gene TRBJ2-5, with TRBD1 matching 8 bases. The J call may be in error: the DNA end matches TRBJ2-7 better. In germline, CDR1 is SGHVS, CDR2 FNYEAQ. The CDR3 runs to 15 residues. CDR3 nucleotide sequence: TGTGCCAGCAGCGCACAGCAGGGGGCTACCTACGAGCAGTACTTC. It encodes CASSAQQGATYEQYF.

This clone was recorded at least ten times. The DNA for the CDR3 is TGTGCCAGCTCCCCCTCGGGCAATCAGCCCCAGCATTTT. Translation: CASSPSGNQPQHF. V gene TRBV18 combines with J gene TRBJ1-5; D gene ambiguous. Germline lookup yields CDR1 KGHSH and CDR2 LQKENI. The CDR3 spans 13 residues. V was cut by 6 bases and J by 2 bases, with 8 bases left in between. The whole variable domain, filled in from reference TRBV18 and TRBJ1-5, reads NAGVMQNPRHLVRRRGQEARLRCSPMKGHSHVYWYRQLPEEGLKFMVYLQKENIIDESGMPKERFSAEFPKEGPSILRIQQVVRGDSAAYFCASSPSGNQPQHFGDGTRLSIL.

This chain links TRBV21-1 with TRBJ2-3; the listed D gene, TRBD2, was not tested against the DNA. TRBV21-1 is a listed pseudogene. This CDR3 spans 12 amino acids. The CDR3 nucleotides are TGTGCCAGCAGCAATTGTCTTTATACGCAGTATTTT. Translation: CASSNCLYTQYF.

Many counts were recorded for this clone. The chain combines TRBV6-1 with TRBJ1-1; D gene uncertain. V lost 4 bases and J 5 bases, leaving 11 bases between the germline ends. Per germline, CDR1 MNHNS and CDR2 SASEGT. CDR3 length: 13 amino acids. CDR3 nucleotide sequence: TGTGCCAGCAGTGCGGGGAGTACTACTGAAGCTTTCTTT. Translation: CASSAGSTTEAFF.

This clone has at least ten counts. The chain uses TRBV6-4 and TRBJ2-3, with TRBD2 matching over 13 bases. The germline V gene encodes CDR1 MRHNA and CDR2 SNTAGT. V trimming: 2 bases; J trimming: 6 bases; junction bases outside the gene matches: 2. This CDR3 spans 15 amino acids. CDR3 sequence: CASSDTSGGADTQYF. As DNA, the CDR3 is TGTGCCAGCAGTGACACTAGCGGGGGGGCCGATACGCAGTATTTT.

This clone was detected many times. This CDR3 is CASSEDAGVTDTQYF. CDR3 nucleotide sequence: TGTGCCAGCAGTGAAGATGCGGGAGTCACAGATACGCAGTATTTT. This chain joins TRBV6-1 and TRBJ2-3; 7 bases match TRBD2. The germline V gene has CDR1 MNHNS and CDR2 SASEGT. This CDR3 is 15 amino acids long. The V gene end was trimmed by 1 base and the J gene end by 2 bases; junction bases not matched to a gene: 3.

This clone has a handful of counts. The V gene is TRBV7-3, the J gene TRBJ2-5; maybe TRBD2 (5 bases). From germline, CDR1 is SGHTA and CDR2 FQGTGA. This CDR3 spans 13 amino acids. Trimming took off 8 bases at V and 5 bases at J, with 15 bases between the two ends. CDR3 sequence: CASSSRVGETQYF. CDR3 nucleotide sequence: TGTGCCAGCTCCTCGAGGGTTGGGGAGACCCAGTACTTC.